One and the same sample provided the 3 T cell receptor beta chains below, sequenced in a study of blood T cells in healthy people across ages. With a J-beta primer mix and a sample-barcoded 5' primer, a second PCR ran about 7 to 12 cycles. Via MiXCR, TCRdb re-called the 5' RACE reads, giving one row per CDR3 protein. The sample consists of about 1.4 million distinct CDR3 sequences, around 55% of them appearing once. The sample consisted of blood. The receptors were sampled from a man aged 18 to 35 in good health.

The sample holds one count of this clonotype. The chain combines TRBV29-1 with TRBJ2-1; 7 nucleotides align to TRBD2. CDR3 length equals 13 residues. In germline, CDR1 is SQVTM, CDR2 ANQGSEA. The V gene end was trimmed by 6 bases and the J gene end by 8 bases; junction bases not matched to a gene: 10. CDR3 DNA: TGCAGCGTCAGCGGGGACCAGAAAGATGAGCAGTTCTTC. As protein: CSVSGDQKDEQFF.

A note on this clonotype: One end of the junction fails to match germline, which may point to a read error. This sequence joins TRBV2 and TRBJ2-3, with D perhaps TRBD1 (6 bases). CDR3 length equals 15 residues. Germline-derived CDR1 and CDR2 are SNHLY and FYNNEI. The CDR3 DNA sequence: TGTGCCAGCACCGGACAGCCGTCTAGCACGGATACGCAGTATTTT. Amino acids: CASTGQPSSTDTQYF.

Here the CDR3 reads CSVGYPYEQYF. CDR3 DNA: TGCAGCGTTGGATATCCCTACGAGCAGTACTTC. The gene calls are TRBV29-1 and TRBJ2-7; D is uncertain. CDR1 is SQVTM and CDR2 is ANQGSEA in the germline V gene. The CDR3 spans 11 residues. V shed 4 bases and J shed 2 bases, with 6 bases lying between them.